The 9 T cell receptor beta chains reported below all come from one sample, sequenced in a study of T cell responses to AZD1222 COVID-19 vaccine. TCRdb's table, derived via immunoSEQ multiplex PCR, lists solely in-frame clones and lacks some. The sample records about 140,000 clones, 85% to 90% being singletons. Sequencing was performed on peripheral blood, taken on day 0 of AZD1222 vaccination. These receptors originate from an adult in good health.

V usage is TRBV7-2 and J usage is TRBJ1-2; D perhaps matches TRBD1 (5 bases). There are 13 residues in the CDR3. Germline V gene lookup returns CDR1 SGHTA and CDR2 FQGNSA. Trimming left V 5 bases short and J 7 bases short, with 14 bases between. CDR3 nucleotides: TGTGCCAGCAGCCCCGTAAGGGGCCCTGGCTACACCTTC. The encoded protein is CASSPVRGPGYTF.

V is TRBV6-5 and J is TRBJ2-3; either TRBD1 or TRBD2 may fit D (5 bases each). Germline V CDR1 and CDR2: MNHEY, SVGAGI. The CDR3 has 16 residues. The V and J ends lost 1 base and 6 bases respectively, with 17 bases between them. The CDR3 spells CASSYFSGPTRDTQYF. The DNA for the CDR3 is TGTGCCAGCAGTTACTTTTCGGGACCGACCAGGGATACGCAGTATTTT.

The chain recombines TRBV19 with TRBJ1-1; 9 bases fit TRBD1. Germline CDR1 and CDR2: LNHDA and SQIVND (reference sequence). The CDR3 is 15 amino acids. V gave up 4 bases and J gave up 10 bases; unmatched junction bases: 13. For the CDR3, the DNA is TGTGCCAGTAGTAACCCCCCTAACAGGGGGCGAGGAGCTTTCTTT. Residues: CASSNPPNRGRGAFF.

CDR3 loop: CASSGGDRGDSPLHF. CDR3 nucleotides: TGTGCCAGCAGCGGAGGGGACAGGGGGGATTCACCCCTCCACTTT. The chain couples TRBV5-6 to TRBJ1-6; TRBD1 matches 11 bases. The germline CDR1 and CDR2 sequences are SGHDT and YYEEEE. There are 15 residues in the CDR3. The junction had 5 bases not matched to a gene; V was cut back by 4 bases and J by 8 bases. Full variable domain (remainder filled in from reference TRBV5-6 and TRBJ1-6): DAGVTQSPTHLIKTRGQQVTLRCSPKSGHDTVSWYQQALGQGPQFIFQYYEEEERQRGNFPDRFSGHQFPNYSSELNVNALLLGDSALYLCASSGGDRGDSPLHFGNGTRLTVT.

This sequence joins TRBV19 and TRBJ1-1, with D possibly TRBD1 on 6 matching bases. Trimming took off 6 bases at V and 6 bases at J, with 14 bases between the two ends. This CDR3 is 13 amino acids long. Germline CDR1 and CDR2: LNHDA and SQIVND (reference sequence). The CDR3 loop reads CASSLPGEAEAFF. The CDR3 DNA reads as TGTGCCAGTAGCCTCCCAGGGGAAGCTGAAGCTTTCTTT.

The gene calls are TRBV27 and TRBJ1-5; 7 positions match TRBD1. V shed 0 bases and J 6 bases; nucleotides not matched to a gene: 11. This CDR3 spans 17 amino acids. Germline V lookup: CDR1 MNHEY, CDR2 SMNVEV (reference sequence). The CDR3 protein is CASSLSGGEGFSQPQHF. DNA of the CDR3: TGTGCCAGCAGTTTATCAGGGGGCGAGGGATTCAGTCAGCCCCAGCATTTT.

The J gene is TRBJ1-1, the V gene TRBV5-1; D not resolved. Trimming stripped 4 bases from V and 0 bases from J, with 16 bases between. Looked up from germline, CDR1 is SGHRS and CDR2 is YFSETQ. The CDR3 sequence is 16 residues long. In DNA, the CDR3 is TGCGCCAGCAGCCTTCATCAACCGGGTGTGAACACTGAAGCTTTCTTT. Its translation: CASSLHQPGVNTEAFF.

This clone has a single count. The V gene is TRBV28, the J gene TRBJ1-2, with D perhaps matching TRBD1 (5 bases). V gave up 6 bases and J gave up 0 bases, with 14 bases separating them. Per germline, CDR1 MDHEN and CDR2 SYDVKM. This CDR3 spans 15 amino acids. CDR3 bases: TGTGCCAGCAGGGGCCGCAGGGCAGCTAACTATGGCTACACCTTC. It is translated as CASRGRRAANYGYTF.

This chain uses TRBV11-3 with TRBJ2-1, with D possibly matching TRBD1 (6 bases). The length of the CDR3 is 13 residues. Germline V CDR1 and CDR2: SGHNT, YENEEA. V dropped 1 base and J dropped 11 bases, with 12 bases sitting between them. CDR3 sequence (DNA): TGTGCCAGCAGCTTAGGGGGACAACAGAAGCAGTTCTTC. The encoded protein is CASSLGGQQKQFF.